Presented here are 5 T cell receptor beta chains from one specimen sequenced in a study of brain T cells in children with intractable seizures. Libraries were prepared by immunoSEQ multiplex PCR; TCRdb keeps only in-frame clonotypes and omits some of them. The table includes about 340,000 clones, 85% to 95% detected once. Sample time point: blood from clinic visit 5 months post-surgery; TSC patient then seizure free. This specimen consisted of peripheral blood, obtained roughly 5 months after surgery. The receptors originated from a boy in the first two years of life with tuberous sclerosis and intractable seizures.

The V call is TRBV12-3 or TRBV12-4, the J call TRBJ2-1, with a possible D match to TRBD1 (6 bases). CDR3 length equals 12 residues. Trimming left V 8 bases short and J 2 bases short, with 7 bases between. DNA of the CDR3: TGTGCCAGCGGGGGCCCCTACAATGAGCAGTTCTTC. Encoded protein: CASGGPYNEQFF.

The genes are TRBV7-9 and TRBJ1-1; D is undetermined. Germline lookup yields CDR1 SEHNR and CDR2 FQNEAQ (reference sequence). This CDR3 has 13 amino acids. V gave up 8 bases and J gave up 3 bases, with 13 bases separating them. The CDR3 nucleotides are TGTGCCAGCCAAAGCGGCGGTTACACTGAAGCTTTCTTT. This codes for CASQSGGYTEAFF.

V gene TRBV10-3 combines with J gene TRBJ1-2; perhaps TRBD1 as D (5 bases). V shed 3 bases and J shed 6 bases, with 17 bases lying between them. Germline assignment: CDR1 ENHRY and CDR2 SYGVKD. The CDR3 consists of 15 residues. CDR3 nucleotide sequence: TGTGCCATCAGTGATAAACTGGGGGACGGAAATGGCTACACCTTC. Translation gives CAISDKLGDGNGYTF.

The V gene is TRBV2, the J gene TRBJ2-1; a weak D match, TRBD2 (5 bases). The germline gives CDR1 SNHLY, CDR2 FYNNEI. CDR3 size: 13 residues. V was shortened by 6 bases and J by 6 bases, with 12 bases between the two germline ends. CDR3 amino acids: CASRILDSNEQFF. The CDR3 DNA follows: TGTGCCAGCAGGATACTAGATTCCAATGAGCAGTTCTTC.

The chain combines TRBV29-1 with TRBJ1-2; D unresolved. CDR1 is SQVTM, CDR2 ANQGSEA, per germline. The CDR3 is made up of 13 amino acids. Trimming cost V 4 bases and J 8 bases, with 17 bases left between them. The CDR3 region is CSVGGGRDWGYTF. The CDR3 DNA reads TGCAGCGTTGGAGGAGGGCGAGATTGGGGCTACACCTTC.